This is a list of T cell receptor beta chains from one sample in a study of immune evolution from preneoplasia to lung adenocarcinoma. The repertoire was sequenced with immunoSEQ multiplex PCR; TCRdb's copy has only in-frame clones and lacks some. The sample gives fewer than 1,500 clones, approximately 79% of which show up once; around 10% is in the top ten. Sequencing input: FFPE atypical adenomatous hyperplasia tissue from the lung. The receptors here all came from a person between 65 and 79 years old with lung adenocarcinoma. Each CDR3 is given with its conserved first and last residue. The D gene is left open where the match is weak. Not all rows give a size; the values are once, few, many and, for expanded clones, a class.

TRBV6-1	TRBJ1-1	TRBD1	-	CASSVFTGANTEAFF	TGTGCCAGCAGTGTCTTTACAGGGGCGAACACTGAAGCTTTCTTT
TRBV6-1	TRBJ2-1	TRBD2	-	CASSGGEDSGGSREQFF	TGTGCCAGCAGTGGAGGAGAGGACAGCGGGGGGTCTCGGGAGCAGTTCTTC
TRBV7-2	TRBJ1-1	-	-	CASSLTFGGEAFF	TGTGCCAGCAGCCTCACCTTTGGGGGGGAAGCTTTCTTT
TRBV11-3	TRBJ2-3	TRBD2	few	CASSLDTVDLAGNTDTQYF	TGTGCCAGCAGCTTAGACACGGTTGATCTAGCGGGAAATACAGATACGCAGTATTTT
TRBV30	TRBJ2-6	-	-	CAWSPPVGANVLTF	TGTGCCTGGAGTCCTCCGGTTGGGGCCAACGTCCTGACTTTC
TRBV7-3	TRBJ1-2	-	-	CASSVSTGVDSGGYTF	TGTGCCAGCAGCGTATCGACAGGCGTTGATTCGGGGGGCTACACCTTC
TRBV27	TRBJ1-5	-	-	CASSREMFDQPQHF	TGTGCCAGCAGCCGGGAAATGTTTGATCAGCCCCAGCATTTT
TRBV6-5	TRBJ1-1	-	-	CASIRQGNTEAFF	TGTGCCAGCATCCGGCAGGGGAACACTGAAGCTTTCTTT
TRBV30	TRBJ2-5	-	-	CAWSVQGTETQYF	TGTGCCTGGAGTGTACAGGGAACCGAGACCCAGTACTTC
TRBV27	TRBJ2-3	TRBD2	-	CASSPGGRGTQYF	TGTGCCAGCAGCCCCGGGGGGAGGGGCACGCAGTATTTT
TRBV6-6	TRBJ2-5	-	-	CASSHGSETQYF	TGTGCCAGCAGCCACGGATCAGAGACCCAGTACTTC
TRBV7-3	TRBJ2-3	-	-	CASSLSRFRDQSTDTQYF	TGTGCCAGCAGCTTAAGCCGTTTTCGCGACCAAAGCACAGATACGCAGTATTTT
TRBV30	TRBJ2-3	-	once	CAWSKGTASTDTQYF	TGTGCCTGGAGTAAGGGAACGGCTAGCACAGATACGCAGTATTTT
TRBV5-1	TRBJ2-1	TRBD2	-	CASSLSGELYNEQFF	TGCGCCAGCAGCCTGAGCGGGGAGCTCTACAATGAGCAGTTCTTC
TRBV28	TRBJ2-1	TRBD1	-	CASTSGQGFGAYNEQFF	TGTGCCAGCACTTCGGGACAGGGTTTTGGAGCCTACAATGAGCAGTTCTTC
TRBV19	TRBJ2-7	-	-	CASSLALLEGFREQYF	TGTGCCAGTAGTTTAGCCCTGTTAGAGGGGTTTCGCGAGCAGTACTTC
TRBV7-2	TRBJ2-5	-	few	CASSPDRTRKETQYF	TGTGCCAGCAGCCCCGACAGGACCCGAAAAGAGACCCAGTACTTC
TRBV9	TRBJ2-3	TRBD2	once	CASSVSGTATDTQYF	TGTGCCAGCAGCGTGAGCGGGACGGCAACAGATACGCAGTATTTT
TRBV30	TRBJ1-5	-	-	CAWSGESNQPQHF	TGTGCCTGGAGCGGGGAGTCTAATCAGCCCCAGCATTTT
TRBV29-1	TRBJ2-7	TRBD2	-	CSAGRGNEQYF	TGCAGCGCAGGGCGGGGGAACGAGCAGTACTTC
TRBV29-1	TRBJ2-3	-	once	CSARPPGTDTQYF	TGCAGCGCCCGGCCCCCGGGCACAGATACGCAGTATTTT
TRBV10-3	TRBJ1-5	-	-	CAISKVGNQPQHF	TGTGCCATCAGTAAGGTTGGCAATCAGCCCCAGCATTTT
TRBV6-5	TRBJ2-5	-	once	CASLGAEKTQYF	TGTGCCAGCCTAGGGGCTGAAAAGACCCAGTACTTC
TRBV14	TRBJ1-1	-	-	CASSQAETEAFF	TGTGCCAGCAGCCAAGCGGAGACTGAAGCTTTCTTT
TRBV7-9	TRBJ2-1	TRBD1	once	CASRSGQGRNEQFF	TGTGCCAGCAGGTCCGGACAGGGGAGGAATGAGCAGTTCTTC
TRBV7-9	TRBJ2-1	-	-	CASSLLKGSGYNEQFF	TGTGCCAGCAGCTTACTGAAGGGTAGCGGCTACAATGAGCAGTTCTTC
TRBV5-1	TRBJ2-3	TRBD2	-	CASSSSGLETDTQYF	TGCGCCAGCAGCTCCTCGGGACTAGAAACAGATACGCAGTATTTT
TRBV19	TRBJ2-7	TRBD1	-	CASSMGTVSYEQYF	TGTGCCAGTAGTATGGGGACAGTCTCCTACGAGCAGTACTTC
TRBV29-1	TRBJ2-3	-	few	CSVAPSTGDTQYF	TGCAGCGTCGCACCGTCAACAGGGGATACGCAGTATTTT
TRBV28	TRBJ1-2	-	once	CASSRGANYGYTF	TGTGCCAGCAGTCGGGGGGCTAACTATGGCTACACCTTC
TRBV18	TRBJ2-5	TRBD2	-	CASSPGTSGRGETQYF	TGTGCCAGCTCACCAGGGACTAGCGGACGGGGGGAGACCCAGTACTTC
TRBV6-5	TRBJ2-5	TRBD2	-	CASSYRGVDETQYF	TGTGCCAGCAGTTACCGGGGGGTAGATGAGACCCAGTACTTC
TRBV9	TRBJ2-5	-	-	CASSADSGAPQETQYF	TGTGCCAGCAGCGCAGACTCAGGGGCCCCTCAAGAGACCCAGTACTTC
TRBV11-3	TRBJ2-1	TRBD2	-	CASSLGFSGSQHEQFF	TGTGCCAGCAGCTTAGGCTTTAGCGGGAGTCAGCATGAGCAGTTCTTC
TRBV11-3	TRBJ2-5	TRBD1	-	CASRGTGEETQYF	TGTGCCAGCAGGGGGACAGGGGAGGAGACCCAGTACTTC
TRBV5-1	TRBJ2-3	-	-	CASSSSGLETDTQYF	TGCGCCAGCAGCTCCAGCGGTTTAGAAACAGATACGCAGTATTTT
TRBV15	TRBJ2-5	-	-	CATSRSRLEETQYF	TGTGCCACCAGCAGATCAAGACTAGAGGAGACCCAGTACTTC
TRBV6-4	TRBJ2-1	TRBD1	-	CASSDETGGGIDEQFF	TGTGCCAGCAGTGACGAGACAGGGGGGGGAATAGATGAGCAGTTCTTC
TRBV5-8	TRBJ2-1	TRBD2	-	CASSSAPGLAINEQFF	TGTGCCAGCAGCTCTGCCCCGGGACTAGCTATCAATGAGCAGTTCTTC
TRBV18	TRBJ2-7	TRBD2	-	CASTTSVSNYEQYF	TGTGCCAGCACCACTAGCGTATCAAACTACGAGCAGTACTTC
TRBV5-1	TRBJ2-3	TRBD2	-	CASSSGLATDTQYF	TGCGCCAGCAGCTCCGGACTAGCCACAGATACGCAGTATTTT
TRBV9	TRBJ2-7	-	-	CASSVGGDVSYEQYF	TGTGCCAGCAGCGTAGGGGGGGACGTATCCTACGAGCAGTACTTC
TRBV5-1	TRBJ2-7	TRBD1	-	CASSLSGGHGHEQYF	TGCGCCAGCAGCTTGTCAGGGGGCCACGGGCACGAGCAGTACTTC
TRBV10-2	TRBJ2-7	TRBD1	-	CASRDRGYEQYF	TGCGCCAGCAGGGACAGGGGCTACGAGCAGTACTTC
TRBV16	TRBJ1-1	TRBD1	-	CASSQLGDSSEAFF	TGTGCCAGCAGCCAATTGGGGGACAGCAGTGAAGCTTTCTTT
TRBV29-1	TRBJ2-1	TRBD2	-	CSVPTSGSRDNEQFF	TGCAGCGTCCCAACTAGCGGGAGCCGTGACAATGAGCAGTTCTTC
TRBV6-5	TRBJ2-7	TRBD1	-	CASSYGGLETGEQYF	TGTGCCAGCAGTTATGGGGGCCTAGAGACAGGGGAGCAGTACTTC
TRBV4-2	TRBJ2-1	-	-	CASSQDLPDNEQFF	TGTGCCAGCAGCCAAGATCTCCCAGACAATGAGCAGTTCTTC
TRBV25-1	TRBJ2-1	TRBD2	-	CASSEPGLAGVYNEQFF	TGTGCCAGCAGTGAACCAGGACTAGCGGGAGTGTACAATGAGCAGTTCTTC
TRBV27	TRBJ2-7	TRBD1	-	CASSLSGQGFAEQYF	TGTGCCAGCAGTTTGTCGGGACAGGGTTTTGCCGAGCAGTACTTC
TRBV6-5	TRBJ2-1	-	-	CASSSTLTRGNEQFF	TGTGCCAGCAGTTCCACCCTAACTAGAGGCAATGAGCAGTTCTTC
TRBV2	TRBJ2-7	TRBD2	few	CASSVSSGSLSNEQYF	TGTGCCAGCAGTGTTTCTAGCGGGAGCCTCTCAAACGAGCAGTACTTC
TRBV12-5	TRBJ2-1	TRBD2	-	CASGLVAGPFGEQFF	TGTGCTAGTGGTTTGGTAGCGGGACCTTTCGGTGAGCAGTTCTTC
TRBV18	TRBJ2-5	-	-	CASSPLPSGQETQYF	TGTGCCAGCTCACCACTACCAAGCGGCCAAGAGACCCAGTACTTC
TRBV7-9	TRBJ2-5	-	-	CASSLVGGTQYF	TGTGCCAGCAGCCTGGTGGGGGGAACCCAGTACTTC